This T cell receptor (beta chain) was identified in a study of T-cell reconstitution after alpha-beta-depleted transplantation in children. Construction of the TCRbeta library involved unique molecular identifiers. TCRdb itself ran the PCR reads through MiXCR, one entry per CDR3 protein. The sample lists 600,000 to 700,000 distinct CDR3 sequences, 16% occurring once. This CDR3 contains 16 residues. The germline CDR1 and CDR2 sequences are DFQATT and SNEGSKA (reference sequence). J lost 2 bases, V lost 6 bases, and 11 bases had no gene match. This clonotype was counted ten times or more. The rearrangement uses TRBV20-1 and TRBJ1-5; TRBD1 matches at 9 bases. Sequenced here: PBMCs from the stem cell graft donor, sampled from the stem cell graft. The receptor's source is a human donor who donated a stem cell graft to a child with acute myeloid leukemia. The CDR3 nucleotides are TGCAGTGCGGGCCGACAGGGGGTGAGAGGCAATCAGCCCCAGCATTTT. This gives the protein CSAGRQGVRGNQPQHF.